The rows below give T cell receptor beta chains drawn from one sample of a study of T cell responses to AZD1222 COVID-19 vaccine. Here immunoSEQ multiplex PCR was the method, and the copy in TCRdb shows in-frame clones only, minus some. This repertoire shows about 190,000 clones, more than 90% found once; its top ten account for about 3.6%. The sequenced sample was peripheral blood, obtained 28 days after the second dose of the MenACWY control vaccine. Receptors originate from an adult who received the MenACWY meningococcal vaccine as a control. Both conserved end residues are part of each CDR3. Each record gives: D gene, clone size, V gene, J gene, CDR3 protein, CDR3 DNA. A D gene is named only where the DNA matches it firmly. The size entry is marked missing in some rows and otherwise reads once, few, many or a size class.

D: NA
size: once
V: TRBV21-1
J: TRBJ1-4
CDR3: CASSKGESRDRGIHEKLFF
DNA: TGTGCCAGCAGCAAAGGGGAGTCCCGGGACAGGGGTATTCACGAAAAACTGTTTTTT

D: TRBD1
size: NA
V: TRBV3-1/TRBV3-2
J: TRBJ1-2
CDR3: CASSFRDSSLGYTF
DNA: TGTGCCAGCAGCTTTCGGGACAGTAGTTTGGGCTACACCTTC

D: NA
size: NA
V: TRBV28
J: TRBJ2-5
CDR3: CASSSGFLAPGEETQYF
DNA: TGTGCCAGCAGTTCGGGGTTTCTAGCCCCGGGGGAAGAGACCCAGTACTTC

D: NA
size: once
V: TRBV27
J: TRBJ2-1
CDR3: CATQKLQGTGGYNEQFF
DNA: TGTGCCACCCAAAAGTTACAGGGGACGGGGGGCTACAATGAGCAGTTCTTC

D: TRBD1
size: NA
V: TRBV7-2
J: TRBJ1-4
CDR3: CASSPDRARGEKLFF
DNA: TGTGCCAGCAGCCCGGACAGGGCTCGAGGTGAAAAACTGTTTTTT

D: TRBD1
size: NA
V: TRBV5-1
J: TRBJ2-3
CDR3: CASSSGQGITDTQYF
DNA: TGCGCCAGCAGCTCCGGACAGGGGATAACAGATACGCAGTATTTT

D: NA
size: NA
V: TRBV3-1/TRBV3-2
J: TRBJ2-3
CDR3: CASSQGDGTDTQYF
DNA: TGTGCCAGCAGCCAAGGGGACGGCACAGATACGCAGTATTTT

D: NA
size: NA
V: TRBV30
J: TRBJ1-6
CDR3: CAWSRQGNSPLHF
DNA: TGTGCCTGGAGCCGCCAGGGTAATTCACCCCTCCACTTT

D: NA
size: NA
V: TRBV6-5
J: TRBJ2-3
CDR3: CASSYRGMEDTQYF
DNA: TGTGCCAGCAGTTACCGGGGGATGGAAGATACGCAGTATTTT

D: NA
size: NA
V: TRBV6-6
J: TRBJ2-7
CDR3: CASSGSSESYEQYF
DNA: TGTGCCAGCAGTGGGAGTTCCGAGTCCTACGAGCAGTACTTC

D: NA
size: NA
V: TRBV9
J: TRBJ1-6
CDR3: CASSVPGRNSPLHF
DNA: TGTGCCAGCAGCGTACCAGGTCGGAATTCACCCCTCCACTTT

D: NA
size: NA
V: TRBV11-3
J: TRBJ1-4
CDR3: CASSSGRGATNEKLFF
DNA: TGTGCCAGCAGCTCCGGGAGAGGAGCAACTAATGAAAAACTGTTTTTT

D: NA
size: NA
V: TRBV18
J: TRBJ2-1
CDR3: CASSPPGTRDEQFF
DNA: TGTGCCAGCTCACCTCCCGGGACCCGCGATGAGCAGTTCTTC

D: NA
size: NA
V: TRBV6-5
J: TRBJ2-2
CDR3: CASRSPGAGELFF
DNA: TGTGCCAGCAGATCCCCGGGAGCCGGGGAGCTGTTTTTT

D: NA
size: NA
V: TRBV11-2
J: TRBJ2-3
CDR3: CASSLGGGGTDTQYF
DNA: TGTGCCAGCAGCTTAGGAGGGGGGGGGACAGATACGCAGTATTTT

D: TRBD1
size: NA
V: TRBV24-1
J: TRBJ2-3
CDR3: CATSDYGTGYTDTQYF
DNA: TGTGCCACCAGTGATTACGGGACAGGGTACACAGATACGCAGTATTTT

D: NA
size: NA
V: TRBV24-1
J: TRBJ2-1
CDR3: CATSEWRGSYNEQFF
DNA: TGTGCCACCAGTGAGTGGAGGGGCTCCTACAATGAGCAGTTCTTC

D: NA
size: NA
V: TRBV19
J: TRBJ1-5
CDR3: CASSGPRVLGQPQHF
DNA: TGTGCCAGTAGTGGGCCGCGGGTGCTCGGACAGCCCCAGCATTTT

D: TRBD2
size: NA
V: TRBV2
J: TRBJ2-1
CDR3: CATRIRLAGSYNEQFF
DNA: TGTGCCACCAGGATACGGCTAGCGGGCTCCTACAATGAGCAGTTCTTC

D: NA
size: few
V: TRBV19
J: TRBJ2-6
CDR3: CASSMGNSGANVLTF
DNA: TGTGCCAGTAGTATGGGGAACTCTGGGGCCAACGTCCTGACTTTC

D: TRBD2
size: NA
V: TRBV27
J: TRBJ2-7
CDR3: CASSLSGGGRYEQYF
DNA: TGTGCCAGCAGTTTATCGGGGGGAGGGCGCTACGAGCAGTACTTC

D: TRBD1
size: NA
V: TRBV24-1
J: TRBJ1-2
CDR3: CATSPGGAYGYTF
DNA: TGTGCCACATCCCCAGGGGGCGCGTATGGCTACACCTTC

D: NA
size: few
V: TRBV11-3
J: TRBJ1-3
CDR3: CASSLGAVSGNTIYF
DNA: TGTGCCAGCAGCTTAGGGGCGGTCTCTGGAAACACCATATATTTT

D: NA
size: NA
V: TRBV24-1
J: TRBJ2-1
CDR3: CATSGPVHNEQFF
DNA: TGTGCCACCAGTGGCCCGGTCCACAATGAGCAGTTCTTC

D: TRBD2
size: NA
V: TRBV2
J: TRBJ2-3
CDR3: CASSERGGVVTQYF
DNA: TGTGCCAGCAGTGAACGGGGGGGAGTGGTTACGCAGTATTTT

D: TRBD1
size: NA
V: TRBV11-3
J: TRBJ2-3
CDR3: CASSFRDRASDTQYF
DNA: TGTGCCAGCAGCTTCCGGGACAGGGCATCAGATACGCAGTATTTT

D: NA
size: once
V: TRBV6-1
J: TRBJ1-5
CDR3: CASSELGRVGQPQHF
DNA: TGTGCCAGCAGTGAACTGGGCAGGGTGGGACAGCCCCAGCATTTT

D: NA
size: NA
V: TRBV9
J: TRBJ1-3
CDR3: CASSVVEAPGSTIYF
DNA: TGTGCCAGCAGCGTAGTTGAAGCCCCGGGCAGCACCATATATTTT

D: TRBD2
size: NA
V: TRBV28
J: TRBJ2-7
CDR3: CASRPGTRTYEQYF
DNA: TGTGCCAGCAGGCCCGGGACTAGGACCTACGAGCAGTACTTC

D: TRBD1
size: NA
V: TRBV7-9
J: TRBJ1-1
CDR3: CASSPRDRGNTEAFF
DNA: TGTGCCAGCAGCCCCCGGGACAGGGGGAACACTGAAGCTTTCTTT

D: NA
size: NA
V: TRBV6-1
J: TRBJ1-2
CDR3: CASSDGLYGYTF
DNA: TGTGCCAGCAGTGACGGCCTCTATGGCTACACCTTC

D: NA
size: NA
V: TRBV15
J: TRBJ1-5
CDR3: CATSRDRGGTRPQHF
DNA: TGTGCCACCAGCAGAGATCGGGGGGGTACCCGGCCCCAGCATTTT

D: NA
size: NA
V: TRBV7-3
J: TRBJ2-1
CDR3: CASSLGRAYNEQFF
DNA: TGTGCCAGCAGCTTAGGGCGGGCATACAATGAGCAGTTCTTC

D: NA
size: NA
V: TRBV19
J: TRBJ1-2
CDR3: CASSWQGSYGYTF
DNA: TGTGCCAGTTCATGGCAGGGAAGCTATGGCTACACCTTC

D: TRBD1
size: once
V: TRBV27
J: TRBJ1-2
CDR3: CASSFGGGFNNYGYTF
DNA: TGTGCCAGCAGTTTTGGAGGGGGCTTCAATAACTATGGCTACACCTTC

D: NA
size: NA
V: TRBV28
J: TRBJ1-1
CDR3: CASSEPRRISEAFF
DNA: TGTGCCAGCAGTGAACCAAGGAGGATCTCTGAAGCTTTCTTT

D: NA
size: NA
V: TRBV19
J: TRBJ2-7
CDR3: CASTRRPGAREQYF
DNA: TGTGCCAGTACCCGACGACCCGGGGCTCGGGAGCAGTACTTC

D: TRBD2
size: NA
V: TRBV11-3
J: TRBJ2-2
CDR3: CASSPPREGRTGELFF
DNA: TGTGCCAGCAGTCCTCCCCGGGAGGGAAGGACCGGGGAGCTGTTTTTT

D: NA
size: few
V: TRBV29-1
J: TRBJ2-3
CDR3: CSVQGTDTQYF
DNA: TGCAGCGTTCAGGGAACAGATACGCAGTATTTT

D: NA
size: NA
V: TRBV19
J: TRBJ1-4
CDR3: CASRGPLGNEKLFF
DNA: TGTGCCAGTAGAGGGCCCCTGGGTAATGAAAAACTGTTTTTT

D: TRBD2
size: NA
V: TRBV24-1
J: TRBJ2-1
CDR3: CATRGLAFGEQFF
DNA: TGTGCCACCAGGGGACTAGCCTTCGGTGAGCAGTTCTTC

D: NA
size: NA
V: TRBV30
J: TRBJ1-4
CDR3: CAWSEGDATNEKLFF
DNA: TGTGCCTGGAGCGAAGGGGATGCAACTAATGAAAAACTGTTTTTT

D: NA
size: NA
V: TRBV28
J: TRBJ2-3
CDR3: CASSLGSTDTQYF
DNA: TGTGCCAGCAGTTTAGGTAGCACAGATACGCAGTATTTT

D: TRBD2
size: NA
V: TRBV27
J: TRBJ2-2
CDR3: CASGLGREGVTGELFF
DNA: TGTGCCAGCGGGTTGGGGCGGGAGGGCGTCACCGGGGAGCTGTTTTTT

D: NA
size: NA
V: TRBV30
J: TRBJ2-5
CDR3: CAWGTPASGTVQETQYF
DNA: TGTGCCTGGGGGACGCCGGCGAGCGGGACAGTACAAGAGACCCAGTACTTC

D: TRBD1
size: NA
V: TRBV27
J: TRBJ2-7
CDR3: CASRHRTGPYEQYF
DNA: TGTGCCAGCCGCCACAGGACAGGGCCCTACGAGCAGTACTTC

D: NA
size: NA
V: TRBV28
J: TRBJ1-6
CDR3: CASSLLMSGYNSPLHF
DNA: TGTGCCAGCAGTTTATTGATGTCGGGGTATAATTCACCCCTCCACTTT

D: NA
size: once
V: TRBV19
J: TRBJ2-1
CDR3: CASTLEGRQFF
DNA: TGTGCCAGCACCCTCGAGGGGCGACAGTTCTTC

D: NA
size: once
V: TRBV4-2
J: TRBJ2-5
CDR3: CASSQEGTAQETQYF
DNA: TGTGCCAGCAGCCAAGAGGGTACAGCCCAAGAGACCCAGTACTTC

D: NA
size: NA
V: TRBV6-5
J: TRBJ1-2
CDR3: CANSPQLGTASGYTF
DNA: TGTGCCAACTCTCCCCAATTGGGCACAGCCTCTGGCTACACCTTC

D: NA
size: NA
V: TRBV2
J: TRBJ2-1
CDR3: CASSERGYNEQFF
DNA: TGTGCCAGCAGTGAGAGAGGGTACAATGAGCAGTTCTTC

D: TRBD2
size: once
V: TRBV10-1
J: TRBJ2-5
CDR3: CASSDLASGSMETQYF
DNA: TGCGCCAGCAGTGATCTGGCTAGCGGGAGTATGGAGACCCAGTACTTC

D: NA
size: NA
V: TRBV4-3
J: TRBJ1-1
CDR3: CASSRVLGEAFF
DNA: TGCGCCAGCAGCCGCGTCCTTGGTGAAGCTTTCTTT

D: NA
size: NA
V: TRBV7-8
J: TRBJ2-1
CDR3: CASSLVVGWAEQFF
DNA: TGTGCCAGCAGCTTAGTTGTAGGGTGGGCTGAGCAGTTCTTC

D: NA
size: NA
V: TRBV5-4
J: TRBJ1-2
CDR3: CASSLPRRESLDGYTF
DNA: TGTGCCAGCAGCCTCCCGCGAAGGGAAAGCCTCGATGGCTACACCTTC

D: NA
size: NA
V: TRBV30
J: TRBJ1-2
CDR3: CAWSANRDSYGYTF
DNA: TGTGCCTGGAGTGCTAACAGGGACTCTTATGGCTACACCTTC

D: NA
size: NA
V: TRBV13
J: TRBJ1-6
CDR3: CASSFAGQSSYNSPLHF
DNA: TGTGCCAGCAGCTTCGCCGGACAGAGCTCCTATAATTCACCCCTCCACTTT

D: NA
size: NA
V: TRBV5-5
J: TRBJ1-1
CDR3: CASSLEMRGAISFF
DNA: TGTGCCAGCAGCTTGGAAATGAGGGGGGCAATATCTTTCTTT

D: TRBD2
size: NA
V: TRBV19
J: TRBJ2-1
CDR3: CATKVDLAGGEQFF
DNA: TGTGCCACCAAAGTAGATCTAGCGGGAGGTGAGCAGTTCTTC